This T cell receptor beta chain was observed in a study of identical twins. Study-wide points: Diverse VJ usage suggested most zero-insertion clonotypes were not invariant T cells. Beta out-of-frame sequences displayed a weaker excess of sharing between twins. Out-of-frame TCR alpha sharing in monozygotic twins exceeded recombination model predictions.

TCRdb recomputed calls from the 5' RACE reads with MiXCR, one row per CDR3 protein. The sample shows 240,000 or so distinct CDR3 sequences, 9.5% to 15% of them seen only once. This clonotype has a count of ten or more. Its specificity is unknown. Trimming pared 4 bases from V and 5 bases from J, leaving 8 bases between. Germline CDR1 is SEHNR and CDR2 is FQNEAQ (reference sequence). The CDR3 has 13 residues. The same sample was also studied in work on yellow fever vaccine responses in identical twins.

The receptor was derived from a woman under 30 in good health. The V gene is TRBV7-9, the J gene TRBJ1-4; D possibly corresponds to TRBD1 (6 bases). The specimen sequenced was memory (CD45RO+) T cells sorted from blood. CDR3 amino acids: CASSSTGNEKLFF. CDR3 DNA sequence: TGTGCCAGCAGCTCCACAGGGAATGAAAAACTGTTTTTT.